This TCR beta chain appears in the sequencing data of a study of identical twins. Whole-study findings and limits: Beta out-of-frame sequences showed weaker excess sharing between twins.

TCRdb re-analysed the 5' RACE reads in MiXCR, keeping a single row per CDR3 protein. The sample holds roughly 720,000 distinct CDR3 sequences; 15% to 20% are singletons and the top ten take roughly 13%. The germline V gene encodes CDR1 DFQATT and CDR2 SNEGSKA (reference sequence). The length of the CDR3 is 12 residues. V was cut by 3 bases and J by 3 bases, with 5 bases left in between. With respect to this clonotype: Antigen: not known.

This same sample was also taken into another study, of T cells expressing NK-cell markers.

Sequencing used PBMCs. The V call is TRBV20-1, the J call TRBJ2-2; D remains ambiguous. The TCR was taken from a woman aged 18-29 years in good health. CDR3 sequence (DNA): TGCAGTGCTAGTGTTCACACCGGGGAGCTGTTTTTT. Its protein is CSASVHTGELFF.